This T cell receptor beta chain was profiled in a study of OX40 agonist ivuxolimab in advanced cancers. V lost 8 bases and J lost 2; bases outside the gene matches: 13. Germline CDR1 reads SQVTM; CDR2 reads ANQGSEA. The CDR3 is made up of 15 amino acids. TCRdb's table, derived via immunoSEQ multiplex PCR, lists solely in-frame clones and lacks some. The table lists about 17,000 clones, roughly 73% of them singletons. The sequencing used CD4+ or CD8+ T cells sorted from blood, collected in a trial of the OX40 agonist ivuxolimab. This receptor was obtained from an adult with an advanced solid tumor such as melanoma, head and neck, liver or kidney cancer. The rearrangement joins TRBV29-1 to TRBJ1-2; 8 bases align to TRBD1. This CDR3 is CSNLDRDAANYGYTF. The CDR3 bases are TGCAGCAACTTGGACAGGGACGCGGCCAACTATGGCTACACCTTC.